The sequence of this TCR beta chain was determined in a study of response to subunit inactivated influenza vaccine. Study results and limitations: Only a handful of new T cells, the authors suggested, are recruited with each seasonal influenza vaccination.

MiXCR, run by TCRdb on the RT-PCR reads, gives a single entry per CDR3 protein. The table lists 300,000 to 350,000 distinct CDR3 sequences, around a fifth of them singletons. The CDR3 extends over 14 amino acids. Trimming took off 3 bases at V and 2 bases at J, with 10 bases between the two ends. Only a few counts were recorded for this clonotype. The antigen is undetermined. The rearrangement joins TRBV12-3 or TRBV12-4 to TRBJ2-5; D remains unclear. The source is a man aged 45 to 75 who received an inactivated influenza vaccine. The source material was PBMCs from blood, sampled 21 months after vaccination. CDR3 residues: CASSFRGGQETQYF. Written as DNA, the CDR3 is TGTGCCAGCAGTTTTCGAGGCGGACAAGAGACCCAGTACTTC.